The sequence of this T cell receptor beta chain was determined in a study of T cell changes during pregnancy in multiple sclerosis. Looked up from germline, CDR1 is MNHNY and CDR2 is SVGAGI (reference sequence). The V gene end was trimmed by 2 bases and the J gene end by 4 bases; junction bases not matched to a gene: 6. This CDR3 is 15 amino acids long. Profiled with immunoSEQ multiplex PCR; TCRdb holds only in-frame clones, not every one. This sample has tens of thousands of clones, with approximately 92% found just once. This receptor was obtained from a female donor in good health, enrolled as a control in a pregnancy study. The gene calls are TRBV6-6 and TRBJ1-1, with 8 nucleotides matching TRBD1. The specimen comprised CD4+ T cells from peripheral blood mononuclear cells, sampled after pregnancy. The CDR3 DNA follows: TGTGCCAGCAGTTACCCCCAGGGGGCCAGCACTGAAGCTTTCTTT. Translating it yields CASSYPQGASTEAFF.